These 21 T cell receptor beta chains came from one sample sequenced in a study of shared clonotypes between healthy human individuals. Libraries were prepared by immunoSEQ multiplex PCR; TCRdb keeps only in-frame clonotypes and omits some of them. Here the sample spans 2 million to 2.5 million clones, around 95% being singletons. Sequenced: naive CD4+ T cells sorted from blood. Noted subset: CD45RA+ positively selected. All receptors come from a man between 18 and 35 years old in good health.

This sequence joins TRBV6-6 and TRBJ1-5; TRBD1 aligns across 7 bases. The CDR3 has 15 amino acids. Germline V lookup: CDR1 MNHNY, CDR2 SVGAGI (reference sequence). V was pared by 7 bases and J by 0 bases, with 6 bases of the junction left unmatched. The CDR3 DNA is TGTGCCAGCACCCTGGGGACAGCTAGCAATCAGCCCCAGCATTTT. Protein: CASTLGTASNQPQHF.

The chain couples TRBV11-2 to TRBJ1-4, with D maybe TRBD1 (6 bases). The V end was cut by 5 bases, the J end by 8 bases, with 18 bases between. From germline, CDR1 is SGHAT and CDR2 FQNNGV. This CDR3 has 15 amino acids. CDR3 bases: TGTGCCAGCAGCGGAACCGGGACACTAATCGAAAAACTGTTTTTT. It codes for CASSGTGTLIEKLFF. Full variable domain (outside the CDR3, taken from reference TRBV11-2 and TRBJ1-4): EAGVAQSPRYKIIEKRQSVAFWCNPISGHATLYWYQQILGQGPKLLIQFQNNGVVDDSQLPKDRFSAERLKGVDSTLKIQPAKLEDSAVYLCASSGTGTLIEKLFFGSGTQLSVL.

J is TRBJ2-2 and V is TRBV5-4; 9 positions match TRBD2. The CDR3 is 15 residues long. The germline V gene encodes CDR1 SGHNT and CDR2 YYREEE (reference sequence). J was trimmed by 3 bases and V by 2 bases; bases with no gene match: 2. The CDR3 region is CASSFKRGDTGELFF. In DNA, the CDR3 is TGTGCCAGCAGCTTCAAGCGGGGGGACACCGGGGAGCTGTTTTTT.

Note on this clone: Other DNA sequences within the sample encode an identical CDR3. The DNA of the CDR3 is TGTGCCAGCTCACCGGGACTAGCGGGGGAGCAGTACTTC. Translated: CASSPGLAGEQYF. The V call is TRBV18, the J call TRBJ2-7; 13 bases line up with TRBD2. CDR1 KGHSH and CDR2 LQKENI come from the germline V gene. This CDR3 spans 13 amino acids. Trimming cost V 3 bases and J 7 bases; bases outside gene matches: 0.

This chain joins TRBV19 and TRBJ2-3, with 9 bases that match TRBD1. The CDR3 covers 15 residues. Trimming at V came to 1 base and at J to 3 bases, leaving 2 bases not matched to a gene. The V gene's germline CDR1 is LNHDA and CDR2 SQIVND (reference sequence). CDR3 sequence reads: CASSIGGQGTDTQYF. The DNA of the CDR3 is TGTGCCAGTAGTATAGGTGGACAGGGGACAGATACGCAGTATTTT. Full variable domain (remainder filled in from reference TRBV19 and TRBJ2-3): DGGITQSPKYLFRKEGQNVTLSCEQNLNHDAMYWYRQDPGQGLRLIYYSQIVNDFQKGDIAEGYSVSREKKESFPLTVTSAQKNPTAFYLCASSIGGQGTDTQYFGPGTRLTVL.

The V gene is TRBV19, the J gene TRBJ1-5; 10 bases are shared with TRBD1. The CDR3 loop spans 17 amino acids. The germline V gene encodes CDR1 LNHDA and CDR2 SQIVND (reference sequence). The trim removed 5 bases at V and 6 bases at J, leaving 13 bases unmatched. The CDR3 here is CASSPVIPGTGVQPQHF. The CDR3 DNA follows: TGTGCCAGTAGTCCGGTGATTCCCGGGACAGGGGTTCAGCCCCAGCATTTT.

The rearrangement joins TRBV6-4 to TRBJ2-6, with D unclear. Germline assignment: CDR1 MRHNA and CDR2 SNTAGT. The CDR3 length is 15 residues. V was trimmed by 5 bases and J by 0 bases, leaving 8 bases between them. For the CDR3, the DNA is TGTGCCAGCAGTCTACCCCGCTCTGGGGCCAACGTCCTGACTTTC. The encoded protein is CASSLPRSGANVLTF.

The CDR3 loop reads CASSSLSGAQETQYF. CDR3 nucleotide sequence: TGTGCCAGCAGCTCACTTAGCGGGGCTCAAGAGACCCAGTACTTC. The chain is built from TRBV11-2 and TRBJ2-5; TRBD2 agrees at 8 bases. CDR3 size: 15 residues. Trimming removed 4 bases from V and 2 bases from J; junction bases left unmatched: 6. Germline V CDR1 and CDR2: SGHAT, FQNNGV.

The chain joins TRBV7-9 to TRBJ2-3; TRBD1 agrees at 7 bases. This CDR3 has 16 amino acids. The junction had 7 bases not matched to a gene; V was cut back by 4 bases and J by 0 bases. The germline V gene encodes CDR1 SEHNR and CDR2 FQNEAQ (reference sequence). CDR3 residues: CASSYHRGTSTDTQYF. In nucleotides, the CDR3 is TGTGCCAGCAGCTACCACAGGGGTACTAGCACAGATACGCAGTATTTT. The full variable domain, rest sourced from reference TRBV7-9 and TRBJ2-3, is DTGVSQNPRHKITKRGQNVTFRCDPISEHNRLYWYRQTLGQGPEFLTYFQNEAQLEKSRLLSDRFSAERPKGSFSTLEIQRTEQGDSAMYLCASSYHRGTSTDTQYFGPGTRLTVL.

The chain has TRBV5-6 and TRBJ2-7; 9 nucleotides align to TRBD1. This CDR3 has 15 residues. After removal of 0 bases from V and 7 bases from J, the junction contained 8 bases not matched to a gene. Germline CDR1 is SGHDT and CDR2 is YYEEEE. DNA for the CDR3: TGTGCCAGCAGCTTGGAGTACAGGGGGCAGGGAGAGCAGTACTTC. Residues: CASSLEYRGQGEQYF.

Concerning this clone itself: Other nucleotide sequences from this sample produce the same CDR3. This chain links TRBV6-6 with TRBJ1-5, with 7 bases that match TRBD1. Germline-derived CDR1 and CDR2 are MNHNY and SVGAGI (reference sequence). The CDR3 loop spans 13 amino acids. V trimming: 6 bases; J trimming: 3 bases; junction bases outside the gene matches: 2. The CDR3 is CASRTGSNQPQHF. For the CDR3, the DNA is TGTGCCAGCAGGACAGGGTCCAATCAGCCCCAGCATTTT.

The chain has TRBV9 and TRBJ1-6; 8 nucleotides match TRBD1. With 6 bases clipped from V and 9 bases from J, the junction kept 8 bases outside the gene matches. This CDR3 is built from 14 residues. Germline CDR1 reads SGDLS; CDR2 reads YYNGEE. The CDR3 DNA sequence: TGTGCCAGCACCGCAGGGGGCCTAGGTTCACCCCTCCACTTT. Residues: CASTAGGLGSPLHF.

Concerning this clone itself: Other DNA sequences of this sample code for an identical CDR3. The chain joins TRBV30 to TRBJ1-2, with D unclear. The V end was cut by 0 bases, the J end by 3 bases, with 5 bases between. CDR3 length: 12 residues. Germline V gene data show CDR1 as GTSNPN and CDR2 as SVGIG (reference sequence). CDR3 loop: CAWSVRDYGYTF. The DNA for the CDR3 is TGTGCCTGGAGTGTACGGGACTATGGCTACACCTTC. The whole variable domain, remainder taken from reference TRBV30 and TRBJ1-2, is SQTIHQWPATLVQPVGSPLSLECTVEGTSNPNLYWYRQAAGRGLQLLFYSVGIGQISSEVPQNLSASRPQDRQFILSSKKLLLSDSGFYLCAWSVRDYGYTFGSGTRLTVV.

V gene TRBV11-2 combines with J gene TRBJ2-7; no firm D call. The germline gives CDR1 SGHAT, CDR2 FQNNGV. This CDR3 region has 12 residues. Trimming stripped 5 bases from V and 4 bases from J, with 9 bases between. CDR3 region: CASSHDSYEQYF. The CDR3 coding sequence is TGTGCCAGCAGCCACGACTCGTACGAGCAGTACTTC.

V and J are TRBV27 and TRBJ2-7; D is undetermined. Germline V gives CDR1 MNHEY, CDR2 SMNVEV (reference sequence). With 4 bases removed from V and 2 bases from J, the gap between germline ends came to 15 bases. The CDR3 covers 15 residues. The CDR3 DNA is TGTGCCAGCAGTTCTTTGTCGTCAGTACCCTACGAGCAGTACTTC. This encodes CASSSLSSVPYEQYF.

This chain connects TRBV7-9 to TRBJ1-6; no clear D gene. Germline values: CDR1 SEHNR, CDR2 FQNEAQ (reference sequence). Trimming took off 1 base at V and 9 bases at J, with 16 bases between the two ends. CDR3 length: 16 residues. Here the CDR3 DNA reads TGTGCCAGCAGCTTAGACGACCCGCGAATTGGTTCACCCCTCCACTTT. Translating gives CASSLDDPRIGSPLHF.

V usage is TRBV5-1 and J usage is TRBJ2-3; the D gene is possibly TRBD2 (5 bases). The germline V and J ends were trimmed by 3 bases and 4 bases, with 12 bases remaining between them. This CDR3 spans 14 amino acids. The V gene's germline CDR1 is SGHRS and CDR2 YFSETQ. CDR3 DNA: TGCGCCAGCAGCTCGGACTTACAAGCAGATACGCAGTATTTT. This gives the protein CASSSDLQADTQYF.

The genes are TRBV10-2 and TRBJ2-7, with TRBD2 matching over 10 bases. The CDR3 covers 14 residues. V trimming: 7 bases; J trimming: 4 bases; junction bases outside the gene matches: 7. Germline V lookup: CDR1 WSHSY, CDR2 SAAADI. CDR3 sequence (DNA): TGCGCCAGCACCCCCGGAGCGGGAGGGTACGAGCAGTACTTC. It translates to CASTPGAGGYEQYF.

The chain carries TRBV5-6 and TRBJ1-6; TRBD1 matches 8 bases. This CDR3 has 14 amino acids. V lost 4 bases, J lost 5 bases, and 2 bases stayed unmatched. Germline CDR1 and CDR2: SGHDT and YYEEEE. The CDR3 DNA reads as TGTGCCAGCAGCGTACAGGGGGATAATTCACCCCTCCACTTT. Its protein is CASSVQGDNSPLHF.

The CDR3 spells CASSGPQGGNTEAFF. CDR3 sequence (DNA): TGTGCCAGCAGTGGGCCACAGGGAGGCAACACTGAAGCTTTCTTT. J is TRBJ1-1 and V is TRBV2; possibly TRBD1 for D (6 bases). Germline CDR1 SNHLY, CDR2 FYNNEI. The CDR3 is 15 residues long. Trimming removed 4 bases at V and 2 bases at J, with 14 bases between.

The CDR3 DNA follows: TGCGCCAGCAGCTTGGGGGTGCTATATGGCTACACCTTC. Protein product: CASSLGVLYGYTF. This sequence joins TRBV5-1 and TRBJ1-2; D is unresolved. This CDR3 has 13 amino acids. In germline, CDR1 is SGHRS, CDR2 YFSETQ. V was cut by 0 bases and J by 5 bases, with 8 bases left in between.